The source of this TCR beta chain is a study of regulatory T cells in long-lasting Graves disease. Documented time point: persistent/refractory GD, antithyroid drugs over 5 years with positive TRAb. Scientists built the TCR library using RNA that was extracted from PBMCs. Graves' disease diagnosis was established per American Thyroid Association guidelines. Both iRepertoire HTBI primers and Arm-PCR of CDR3 regions were used to build the TCR beta libraries. MiXCR was run by TCRdb on the multiplex PCR reads, yielding one entry per CDR3 protein. The sample includes over 650,000 distinct CDR3 sequences, approximately 31% of them seen just once. Broader study findings: More public clonotypes were shared by persistent patients (fewer than 3,000) than by new patients (approximately 990). There was favoring of TRBV28, TRBJ1-2 and TRBJ2-5 in persistent disease.

The CDR3 is 20 residues long. J gave up 3 bases and V 4 bases, and 14 bases lay outside the gene matches. Germline V gene data show CDR1 as MNHEY and CDR2 as SMNVEV (reference sequence). There are a few counts of this clonotype. Its antigen is currently unknown. This clonotype was sampled from a female donor with Graves disease. The V gene is TRBV27, the J gene TRBJ2-6; 11 bases line up with TRBD1. The sample was peripheral blood mononuclear cells (PBMCs), taken when the disease was refractory, from a patient treated with antithyroid drugs. The CDR3 here is CASSSHTGTGGGGGANVLTF. CDR3 DNA: TGTGCCAGCAGTTCGCACACCGGGACAGGGGGGGGCGGTGGGGCCAACGTCCTGACTTTC. The full variable domain, its missing parts supplied by reference TRBV27 and TRBJ2-6, is EAQVTQNPRYLITVTGKKLTVTCSQNMNHEYMSWYRQDPGLGLRQIYYSMNVEVTDKGDVPEGYKVSRKEKRNFPLILESPSPNQTSLYFCASSSHTGTGGGGGANVLTFGAGSRLTVL.